This T cell receptor (beta chain) was captured by sequencing in a study of blood T cell repertoires in COVID-19. Study-wide context: Sites across the United States, Italy and Spain contributed samples from acute and convalescent COVID-19. The analysed material was cDNA or gDNA that came from T cells, B-cell-depleted T cells, or PBMCs.

This clone was seen a handful of times. Authors' methods: Amplification of reference gene primers was used by the study to estimate nucleated cell counts. Data came from immunoSEQ multiplex PCR; TCRdb stores just in-frame clones and leaves some out. The D gene and trimming were derived from the DNA, and the V and J assignments and clone size from that table. The repertoire holds about 140,000 clones, with approximately 80% as singletons. Sequenced input: peripheral blood. The TCR sequence derives from a human donor in a cohort sampled during active COVID-19.

DNA of the CDR3: TGTGCCAGCAGCTTGGCGGCGGGGCGCAGCAATCAGCCCCAGCATTTT. It is translated as CASSLAAGRSNQPQHF. This chain links TRBV5-5 with TRBJ1-5; TRBD1 is a possible D gene (5 bases). This CDR3 is built from 16 residues. V was cut by 0 bases and J by 1 base, with 11 bases left in between. CDR1 is SGHKS and CDR2 is YYEKEE in the germline V gene (reference sequence).